The source of this T cell receptor (beta chain) is a study of blood T cell repertoires in COVID-19. For the study at large: Collection of acute and convalescent COVID-19 samples took place in the United States, Italy and Spain. PBMCs, B-cell-depleted T cells, or T cells were the source of the cDNA or gDNA that made up the material.

Per the study methods: Reference gene primer amplification gave nucleated cell count estimates. The assay was immunoSEQ multiplex PCR, and TCRdb's table has in-frame clones only and misses some. The DNA was the basis for D and trimming; V, J and clone size are from that table. The sample consists of 45,000 to 55,000 clones, around 78% of them appearing once. This CDR3 is 14 amino acids long. Germline V gene lookup returns CDR1 ENHRY and CDR2 SYGVKD. V was cut by 0 bases and J by 3 bases, with 8 bases left in between. The V and J genes are TRBV10-3 and TRBJ1-2, with D perhaps matching TRBD1 (6 bases). Material: peripheral blood. This clonotype was sampled from a human donor with active or convalescent COVID-19. The donor label of this sample is uncertain. The CDR3 coding sequence is TGTGCCATCAGTGAGTCGAACAGGGACTATGGCTACACCTTC. It specifies CAISESNRDYGYTF.